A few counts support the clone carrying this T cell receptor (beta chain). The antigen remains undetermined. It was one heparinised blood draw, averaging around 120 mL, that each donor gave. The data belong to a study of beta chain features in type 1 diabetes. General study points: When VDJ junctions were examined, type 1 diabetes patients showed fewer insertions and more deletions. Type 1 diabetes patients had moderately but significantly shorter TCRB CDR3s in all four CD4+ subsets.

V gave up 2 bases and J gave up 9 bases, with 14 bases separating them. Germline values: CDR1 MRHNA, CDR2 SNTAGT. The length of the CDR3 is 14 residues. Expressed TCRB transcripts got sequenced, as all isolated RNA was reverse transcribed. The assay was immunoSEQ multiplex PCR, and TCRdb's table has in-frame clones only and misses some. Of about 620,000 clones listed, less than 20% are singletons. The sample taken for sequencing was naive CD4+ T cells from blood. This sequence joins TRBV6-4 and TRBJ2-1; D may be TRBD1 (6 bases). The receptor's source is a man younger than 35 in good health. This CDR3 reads CASSDTGWYGEQFF. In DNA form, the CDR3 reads TGTGCCAGCAGTGACACAGGGTGGTATGGTGAGCAGTTCTTC.